The 21 T cell receptor beta chains given below trace back to one sample, sequenced in a study of cytomegalovirus exposure and HLA in healthy donors. PCR primers comprised 60 Vbeta and 13 Jbeta primers. Clones were read by immunoSEQ multiplex PCR, and TCRdb kept only the in-frame ones, dropping some. The sample has just over 80,000 clones, and its top ten clones hold 1.1%. The sample taken for sequencing was PBMCs. Receptors originate from a woman aged 30 to 39 in good health and CMV-seronegative.

The V call is TRBV18, the J call TRBJ1-2; 10 bases align to TRBD1. CDR3 size: 14 residues. The V and J ends lost 3 bases and 7 bases, in that order; junction bases with no gene match: 5. Germline V gene data show CDR1 as KGHSH and CDR2 as LQKENI. The CDR3 DNA follows: TGTGCCAGCTCACCTACCGGGACAGGGGCTGGCTACACCTTC. Residues: CASSPTGTGAGYTF.

CDR3 sequence: CASRGQGAVRSPLHF. The CDR3 coding sequence is TGTGCCAGCAGAGGACAGGGGGCTGTCCGTTCACCCCTCCACTTT. The genes are TRBV6-1 and TRBJ1-6, with 11 bases aligning to TRBD1. The CDR3 is 15 amino acids. Germline CDR1 MNHNS, CDR2 SASEGT. J was trimmed by 9 bases and V by 6 bases; bases with no gene match: 7.

V usage is TRBV6-1 and J usage is TRBJ2-1; 12 positions match TRBD2. The germline V gene encodes CDR1 MNHNS and CDR2 SASEGT. The CDR3 is made up of 16 amino acids. With 2 bases clipped from V and 5 bases from J, the junction kept 4 bases outside the gene matches. CDR3 region: CASSELAGGTDNEQFF. The CDR3 region has the DNA TGTGCCAGCAGTGAACTAGCGGGAGGGACTGACAATGAGCAGTTCTTC.

This sequence joins TRBV28 and TRBJ2-3; 12 positions agree with TRBD2. CDR1 MDHEN and CDR2 SYDVKM come from the germline V gene. The CDR3 runs 15 residues. V gave up 5 bases and J gave up 5 bases; unmatched junction bases: 5. The CDR3: CASSPSGGAKDTQYF. The CDR3 DNA reads TGTGCCAGCAGTCCTAGCGGGGGGGCTAAAGATACGCAGTATTTT.

The CDR3 protein is CASSDRIVHPYGYTF. Here the CDR3 DNA reads TGTGCCAGCAGTGACAGGATCGTTCACCCCTATGGCTACACCTTC. V is TRBV2 and J is TRBJ1-2; no firm D call. Germline lookup yields CDR1 SNHLY and CDR2 FYNNEI. This CDR3 has 15 residues. V was cut by 3 bases and J by 4 bases, with 15 bases left in between.

The chain uses TRBV29-1 and TRBJ1-2; D is unclear. This CDR3 spans 14 amino acids. Looked up from germline, CDR1 is SQVTM and CDR2 is ANQGSEA. Trimming left V 7 bases short and J 4 bases short, with 19 bases between. The CDR3 protein is CSAHGSWESYGYTF. The CDR3 nucleotides read TGCAGCGCCCACGGTTCGTGGGAGTCCTATGGCTACACCTTC. Drawing the rest from reference TRBV29-1 and TRBJ1-2, the complete variable domain is SAVISQKPSRDICQRGTSLTIQCQVDSQVTMMFWYRQQPGQSLTLIATANQGSEATYESGFVIDKFPISRPNLTFSTLTVSNMSPEDSSIYLCSAHGSWESYGYTFGSGTRLTVV.

Worth noting for this clone: A junction boundary mismatches the germline segment, possibly from a read error. The chain combines TRBV5-6 with TRBJ2-1; 11 bases line up with TRBD2. The germline CDR1 and CDR2 sequences are SGHDT and YYEEEE. The CDR3 is made up of 17 amino acids. DNA of the CDR3: TGTGCCAGCAGCTTGAGACTAGCGGGAAGCTCCGACAATGAGCAGTTCTTC. It codes for CASSLRLAGSSDNEQFF.

About this clone: Other DNA sequences from this sample encode an identical CDR3 as well. The chain employs TRBV5-1 and TRBJ2-1; TRBD2 matches at 8 bases. The CDR3 length is 17 residues. The trim removed 5 bases at V and 0 bases at J, leaving 10 bases unmatched. Germline V gene lookup returns CDR1 SGHRS and CDR2 YFSETQ. For the CDR3, the DNA is TGCGCCAGCAGTCCTGGACTAGCACCCATCTCCTACAATGAGCAGTTCTTC. It yields the protein CASSPGLAPISYNEQFF. Full variable domain (outside the CDR3, taken from reference TRBV5-1 and TRBJ2-1): KAGVTQTPRYLIKTRGQQVTLSCSPISGHRSVSWYQQTPGQGLQFLFEYFSETQRNKGNFPGRFSGRQFSNSRSEMNVSTLELGDSALYLCASSPGLAPISYNEQFFGPGTRLTVL.

V gene TRBV7-9 combines with J gene TRBJ2-1; TRBD1 might be the D (5 bases). CDR3 size: 12 residues. Trimming took off 6 bases at V and 7 bases at J, with 10 bases between the two ends. Germline CDR1 reads SEHNR; CDR2 reads FQNEAQ (reference sequence). CDR3 nucleotides: TGTGCCAGCAGACAGGTGGGAAATGAGCAGTTCTTC. Translation gives CASRQVGNEQFF.

V is TRBV7-2 and J is TRBJ2-7; 7 nucleotides match TRBD1. J was trimmed by 1 base and V by 3 bases; bases with no gene match: 12. CDR3 length equals 17 residues. Germline V gene lookup returns CDR1 SGHTA and CDR2 FQGNSA. As DNA, the CDR3 is TGTGCCAGCAGCTTTCCCCCGAGGGGGCTGCAATCCTACGAGCAGTACTTC. Translating gives CASSFPPRGLQSYEQYF.

This chain links TRBV5-1 with TRBJ2-4; the match to TRBD1 covers 8 bases. The CDR3 has 16 residues. The junction had 7 bases not matched to a gene; V was cut back by 4 bases and J by 1 base. In germline, CDR1 is SGHRS, CDR2 YFSETQ. The CDR3 DNA sequence: TGCGCCAGCAGCGTAGGGGACAGGAGGGCCAAAAACATTCAGTACTTC. Translated: CASSVGDRRAKNIQYF.

The chain is built from TRBV5-4 and TRBJ1-2, with a tentative D call TRBD1 (5 bases). With 4 bases removed from V and 4 bases from J, the gap between germline ends came to 23 bases. The CDR3 runs to 17 residues. Germline values: CDR1 SGHNT, CDR2 YYREEE (reference sequence). The CDR3 is CASSTDQGPHVVYGYTF. DNA of the CDR3: TGTGCCAGCAGCACCGATCAGGGTCCCCACGTTGTCTATGGCTACACCTTC.

The DNA for the CDR3 is TGCAGTGCTTCCCTTAGAGATGGCTACACCTTC. Amino acid sequence: CSASLRDGYTF. J is TRBJ1-2 and V is TRBV20-1, with D unresolved. The germline V and J ends were trimmed by 5 bases and 6 bases, with 10 bases remaining between them. Germline V gene sequence: CDR1 DFQATT, CDR2 SNEGSKA (reference sequence). The CDR3 length is 11 residues.

The J gene is TRBJ2-1, the V gene TRBV5-1, with TRBD1 matching over 7 bases. CDR1 is SGHRS, CDR2 YFSETQ, per germline. The length of the CDR3 is 14 residues. V gave up 2 bases and J gave up 5 bases; unmatched junction bases: 4. CDR3 sequence reads: CASSFRQGDNEQFF. The CDR3 DNA is TGCGCCAGCAGCTTTAGACAGGGCGACAATGAGCAGTTCTTC.

This chain joins TRBV6-6 and TRBJ2-3; 11 bases match TRBD1. The CDR3 consists of 15 residues. V dropped 6 bases and J dropped 6; count of bases not matched to a gene: 8. Germline V gene sequence: CDR1 MNHNY, CDR2 SVGAGI (reference sequence). CDR3 protein: CASRQPGQGGDTQYF. CDR3 in DNA: TGTGCCAGCAGGCAACCGGGACAGGGGGGGGATACGCAGTATTTT.

This rearrangement joins TRBV5-1 to TRBJ1-1, with 8 positions matching TRBD1. Germline trimming cut 0 bases from V and 5 bases from J; bases unmatched to any gene: 9. Germline V CDR1 and CDR2: SGHRS, YFSETQ. CDR3 length: 16 amino acids. In DNA, the CDR3 is TGCGCCAGCAGCTTGGGGACAGGGAGCCCGGAGACTGAAGCTTTCTTT. Translating it yields CASSLGTGSPETEAFF.

The genes are TRBV6-5 and TRBJ1-5; 7 bases match TRBD1. Germline trimming cut 0 bases from V and 5 bases from J; bases unmatched to any gene: 4. The CDR3 covers 15 residues. Germline V gene sequence: CDR1 MNHEY, CDR2 SVGAGI. CDR3 sequence: CASSYSTGTDQPQHF. Written as DNA, the CDR3 is TGTGCCAGCAGTTACTCGACAGGGACCGATCAGCCCCAGCATTTT.

V usage is TRBV4-2 and J usage is TRBJ2-3; 9 bases are shared with TRBD2. The CDR3 is 15 residues long. Germline CDR1 is LGHNA and CDR2 is YNFKEQ. Trimming cost V 1 base and J 4 bases; bases outside gene matches: 3. CDR3 in DNA: TGTGCCAGCAGCCAAGGTGCGGGGGGGGCAGATACGCAGTATTTT. Protein sequence: CASSQGAGGADTQYF.

The rearrangement joins TRBV11-2 to TRBJ2-7, with 7 bases aligning to TRBD2. V lost 1 base and J lost 4; bases outside the gene matches: 10. Germline CDR1 and CDR2: SGHAT and FQNNGV. The CDR3 has 16 residues. This CDR3 is CASSLGSAGVTYEQYF. The CDR3 region has the DNA TGTGCCAGCAGCTTAGGATCGGCGGGGGTAACGTACGAGCAGTACTTC.

The V and J genes are TRBV19 and TRBJ2-1; the D gene is possibly TRBD2 (6 bases). The V end lost 3 bases, the J end lost 7 bases, and 10 bases lay between the germline ends. The CDR3 extends over 13 amino acids. Germline V gene data show CDR1 as LNHDA and CDR2 as SQIVND (reference sequence). The CDR3 protein is CASSIDLANEQFF. CDR3 nucleotides: TGTGCCAGTAGTATCGACCTAGCGAATGAGCAGTTCTTC.

This rearrangement joins TRBV4-1 to TRBJ2-3; D remains unclear. The CDR3 runs 15 residues. The germline CDR1 and CDR2 sequences are MGHRA and YSYEKL. V was cut by 1 base and J by 1 base, with 9 bases left in between. CDR3 in DNA: TGCGCCAGCAGCCAAGTCCCTTCTCGCACAGATACGCAGTATTTT. Encoded protein: CASSQVPSRTDTQYF.